The 26 T cell receptor beta chains below were found in one sample sequenced in a study of T cells in Graves' hyperthyroidism and ophthalmopathy. Regions amplified from RNA transcripts were the TCR beta CDR3 regions. The HTBI primer set was used in a first-round RT-PCR of the TCR CDR3. TCRdb used MiXCR to reprocess the multiplex PCR reads, holding one entry per CDR3 protein. The sample shows around 600,000 distinct CDR3 sequences, 45% of them seen only once. The source material was peripheral blood or thyroid tissue (not recorded which). Receptors were obtained from an adult man with Graves' disease, either hyperthyroidism or ophthalmopathy (not recorded which).

There are many counts of this clonotype. The rearrangement joins TRBV10-3 to TRBJ2-5; D possibly corresponds to TRBD2 (5 bases). This CDR3 comprises 14 residues. V lost 0 bases, J lost 1 base, and 6 bases lay in between. Germline CDR1 is ENHRY and CDR2 is SYGVKD. CDR3 nucleotide sequence: TGTGCCATCAGTGAGTCTAGCGCCCAAGAGACCCAGTACTTC. This encodes CAISESSAQETQYF.

This clonotype was seen ten or more times. V is TRBV2 and J is TRBJ2-2, with 7 positions matching TRBD1. The CDR3 sequence is 14 residues long. V gave up 6 bases and J gave up 7 bases; unmatched junction bases: 8. Germline V gene lookup returns CDR1 SNHLY and CDR2 FYNNEI. CDR3 nucleotide sequence: TGTGCCAGCAGCTACGGACAGGTCTACGGGGAGCTGTTTTTT. Translation: CASSYGQVYGELFF.

This clonotype was found once. One base away lies a much larger clone, so this may be a sequencing read error. This chain uses TRBV11-2 with TRBJ1-1, with D unclear. This CDR3 comprises 15 residues. Germline values: CDR1 SGHAT, CDR2 FQNNGV. Trimming cost V 2 bases and J 1 base, with 11 bases left between them. The CDR3 sequence is CASSLLGESNTEAFF. The DNA of the CDR3 is TGTGCCAGCAGCTTACTTGGTGAGTCGAACACTGAAGCTTTCTTT.

This clonotype was seen many times. The chain joins TRBV20-1 to TRBJ2-5; 8 bases map to TRBD1. The V gene end was trimmed by 6 bases and the J gene end by 5 bases; junction bases not matched to a gene: 11. The CDR3 has 14 amino acids. Germline V gene data show CDR1 as DFQATT and CDR2 as SNEGSKA (reference sequence). This chain's CDR3 is CSAKRQGAWETQYF. The CDR3 bases are TGCAGTGCAAAGCGGCAGGGGGCGTGGGAGACCCAGTACTTC.

CDR3 in DNA: TGTGCCAGCAGTTTCCTCAGGGGTGGAAACACCATATATTTT. This translates into CASSFLRGGNTIYF. This chain uses TRBV12-3 or TRBV12-4 with TRBJ1-3; a possible D gene is TRBD1 (6 bases). Trimming pared 3 bases from V and 3 bases from J, leaving 9 bases between. This CDR3 is 14 amino acids long.

CDR3 DNA: TGTGCCAGCAGCTTAGGGAGGGCCGAGGAGACCCAGTACTTC. Residues: CASSLGRAEETQYF. V and J are TRBV7-3 and TRBJ2-5; 7 bases are a match to TRBD2. The J segment lost 5 bases and the V segment lost 2 bases, leaving 5 bases of the junction unmatched. CDR1 and CDR2 from the germline V gene are SGHTA and FQGTGA. The CDR3 sequence is 14 residues long.

V usage is TRBV2 and J usage is TRBJ1-2; D gene unclear. CDR3 length: 14 amino acids. CDR1 and CDR2 from the germline V gene are SNHLY and FYNNEI. The ends were cut back, 1 base at V and 8 bases at J, with 14 bases in the middle. The CDR3 sequence: CASSEVRNSGGYTF. DNA for the CDR3: TGTGCCAGCAGTGAAGTAAGAAATTCAGGCGGCTACACCTTC.

This clonotype was observed a single time. The V call is TRBV7-9, the J call TRBJ1-3; TRBD1 matches at 7 bases. V shed 5 bases, J shed 4 bases, and the junction held 8 bases outside the gene matches. Germline loops: CDR1 SEHNR, CDR2 FQNEAQ (reference sequence). The CDR3 is 15 amino acids. This chain's CDR3 is CASSPGDRAGNTIYF. The CDR3 DNA reads TGTGCCAGCAGCCCGGGCGACAGGGCAGGAAACACCATATATTTT.

This clonotype was recorded many times. The chain couples TRBV15 to TRBJ1-5; D is unresolved. Looked up from germline, CDR1 is LNHNV and CDR2 is YYDKDF (reference sequence). The CDR3 runs to 17 residues. V lost 1 base and J 2 bases, leaving 15 bases between the germline ends. The CDR3 spells CATSRVGVSPGNQPQHF. Written as DNA, the CDR3 is TGTGCCACCAGCAGAGTCGGGGTTTCTCCTGGCAATCAGCCCCAGCATTTT.

The table lists this clonotype with many counts. The rearrangement uses TRBV7-9 and TRBJ1-2; D is unclear. Germline values: CDR1 SEHNR, CDR2 FQNEAQ (reference sequence). V lost 1 base to trimming and J lost 8 bases, with 11 bases between them. The CDR3 sequence is 13 residues long. The CDR3 loop reads CASSLGWAGGYTF. The CDR3 bases are TGTGCCAGCAGCTTAGGCTGGGCCGGGGGCTACACCTTC.

V gene TRBV7-9 combines with J gene TRBJ1-5; maybe TRBD1 (5 bases). The germline V gene encodes CDR1 SEHNR and CDR2 FQNEAQ (reference sequence). Trimming pared 2 bases from V and 5 bases from J, leaving 16 bases between. The CDR3 runs to 16 residues. The CDR3 region is CASSLTGGMGDQPQHF. CDR3 in DNA: TGTGCCAGCAGCTTAACCGGGGGAATGGGGGATCAGCCCCAGCATTTT.

This clonotype came up once. The junction departs from germline at one end; a sequencing error may be responsible. The genes are TRBV7-9 and TRBJ2-6; a weak D match, TRBD1 (6 bases). The length of the CDR3 is 16 residues. Germline CDR1 reads SEHNR; CDR2 reads FQNEAQ (reference sequence). CDR3: CASSLVSGAGANALTF. The CDR3 nucleotides are TGTGCCAGCAGCTTAGTCTCAGGGGCCGGGGCCAACGCCCTGACTTTC.

Regarding this clonotype: This could be a read error, since a much larger clone is one nucleotide away. The chain is built from TRBV7-3 and TRBJ2-5; TRBD1 is a possible D gene (5 bases). Looked up from germline, CDR1 is SGHTA and CDR2 is FQGTGA. V dropped 2 bases and J dropped 4 bases, with 8 bases sitting between them. The CDR3 totals 13 residues. The CDR3 DNA follows: TGTGCCAGCAGCTTAGTCCAGGGAGAGACCCAGTACTTC. Translated, it gives CASSLVQGETQYF.

The chain joins TRBV20-1 to TRBJ2-5; the match to TRBD1 covers 8 bases. The trim removed 0 bases at V and 11 bases at J, leaving 14 bases unmatched. The CDR3 extends over 15 amino acids. Germline-derived CDR1 and CDR2 are DFQATT and SNEGSKA (reference sequence). CDR3 in amino acids: CSARDPTGVVWEQYF. In DNA form, the CDR3 reads TGCAGTGCTAGAGATCCGACAGGGGTTGTGTGGGAGCAGTACTTC.

V gene TRBV11-2 combines with J gene TRBJ1-2; 10 nucleotides align to TRBD1. This CDR3 region has 15 residues. Germline lookup yields CDR1 SGHAT and CDR2 FQNNGV. Germline trimming cut 5 bases from V and 8 bases from J; bases unmatched to any gene: 11. The CDR3 here is CASSQDPTGGGGYTF. CDR3 sequence (DNA): TGTGCCAGCAGCCAAGACCCGACAGGGGGCGGCGGCTACACCTTC. The full variable domain, with the rest looked up from reference TRBV11-2 and TRBJ1-2, is EAGVAQSPRYKIIEKRQSVAFWCNPISGHATLYWYQQILGQGPKLLIQFQNNGVVDDSQLPKDRFSAERLKGVDSTLKIQPAKLEDSAVYLCASSQDPTGGGGYTFGSGTRLTVV.

The rearrangement links TRBV7-2 to TRBJ2-2, with D possibly being TRBD2 (5 bases). V was trimmed by 1 base and J by 3 bases, leaving 18 bases between them. Germline V gene lookup returns CDR1 SGHTA and CDR2 FQGNSA. The CDR3 covers 18 residues. The DNA of the CDR3 is TGTGCCAGCAGCTTAGTCCGGGGAGATATCATGGACACCGGGGAGCTGTTTTTT. Its translation is CASSLVRGDIMDTGELFF.

The chain recombines TRBV2 with TRBJ2-7; maybe TRBD1 (6 bases). The germline V and J ends were trimmed by 0 bases and 2 bases, with 11 bases remaining between them. The germline gives CDR1 SNHLY, CDR2 FYNNEI. CDR3 size: 15 residues. The CDR3 is CASSEALQGPYEQYF. Written as DNA, the CDR3 is TGTGCCAGCAGTGAAGCGCTTCAGGGGCCCTACGAGCAGTACTTC.

Worth noting for this clonotype: This CDR3 fails to terminate in the conserved phenylalanine or tryptophan, so it likely reflects a read error. The DNA is omitted, as the CDR3 cannot be located on it reliably, and the CDR3 follows TCRdb's listing. The chain joins TRBV7-8 to TRBJ2-5; the listed D gene, TRBD1, was not tested against the DNA. The CDR3 is 9 residues long, counting both termini. Germline V gene data show CDR1 as SGHVS and CDR2 as FQNEAQ. The CDR3 spells CASSLRGPT.

In the case of this clonotype: This may stem from a read error, because a much larger clone lies one nucleotide away. CDR3 bases: TGTGCCAGTAGTACATCCAGCGGGTCGGGAGGCTACACCTTC. Translated: CASSTSSGSGGYTF. V gene TRBV19 combines with J gene TRBJ1-2; D remains ambiguous. V lost 4 bases and J lost 8, with 17 bases in between. CDR3 size: 14 residues. Germline assignment: CDR1 LNHDA and CDR2 SQIVND (reference sequence).

The gene calls are TRBV7-2 and TRBJ1-2; D gene unclear. CDR1 and CDR2 from the germline V gene are SGHTA and FQGNSA. The CDR3 length is 14 residues. Deletions cut 4 bases from V and 3 bases from J, with 12 bases between. Written as DNA, the CDR3 is TGTGCCAGCAGCTCCTACGCCAGAGACTATGGCTACACCTTC. Its translation: CASSSYARDYGYTF.

Of note for this clonotype: Given a much more abundant clone one base away, this may be a read error. The chain employs TRBV29-1 and TRBJ2-7, with D perhaps TRBD1 or TRBD2 (6 bases each). Germline V gene lookup returns CDR1 SQVTM and CDR2 ANQGSEA. CDR3 size: 13 residues. CDR3 amino acids: CSVVVTGGYGQYF. In DNA, the CDR3 is TGCAGCGTTGTTGTCACCGGGGGCTACGGGCAGTACTTC.

This chain joins TRBV7-9 and TRBJ1-5; no firm D call. V lost 3 bases, J lost 10 bases, and 10 bases lay in between. In germline, CDR1 is SEHNR, CDR2 FQNEAQ (reference sequence). There are 12 residues in the CDR3. The CDR3 nucleotides read TGTGCCAGCAGCTTTTCCCAGAAACCCCAGCATTTT. Amino acids: CASSFSQKPQHF. The whole variable domain, remainder taken from reference TRBV7-9 and TRBJ1-5, is DTGVSQNPRHKITKRGQNVTFRCDPISEHNRLYWYRQTLGQGPEFLTYFQNEAQLEKSRLLSDRFSAERPKGSFSTLEIQRTEQGDSAMYLCASSFSQKPQHFGDGTRLSIL.

The chain combines TRBV2 with TRBJ2-7, with TRBD2 matching 7 bases. The CDR3 contains 13 residues. Trimming at V came to 7 bases and at J to 1 base, leaving 4 bases not matched to a gene. CDR1 is SNHLY, CDR2 FYNNEI, per germline. CDR3 region: CASKSRGSYEQYF. As DNA, the CDR3 is TGTGCCAGCAAGTCGCGGGGGTCCTACGAGCAGTACTTC.

The chain employs TRBV25-1 and TRBJ1-1; 9 bases align to TRBD1. The CDR3 is made up of 14 amino acids. The germline gives CDR1 MGHDK, CDR2 SYGVNS. V was clipped by 7 bases and J by 4 bases; unmatched bases: 7. The CDR3 sequence: CASITGGLGTEAFF. The CDR3 DNA sequence: TGTGCCAGCATAACAGGGGGCTTGGGCACTGAAGCTTTCTTT.

The rearrangement uses TRBV7-9 and TRBJ1-5; D unresolved. The germline gives CDR1 SEHNR, CDR2 FQNEAQ (reference sequence). V was shortened by 8 bases and J by 7 bases, with 15 bases between the two germline ends. The CDR3 spans 13 residues. Here the CDR3 reads CASSSGPTQPQHF. The CDR3 DNA reads TGTGCCAGCTCTTCAGGACCGACCCAGCCCCAGCATTTT.

This clonotype turned up a few times. The chain uses TRBV5-4 and TRBJ1-2; 8 bases line up with TRBD1. Germline V lookup: CDR1 SGHNT, CDR2 YYREEE (reference sequence). This CDR3 is 13 amino acids long. The V gene end was trimmed by 0 bases and the J gene end by 11 bases; junction bases not matched to a gene: 6. The chain's CDR3 is CASSLVGTGVYTF. The CDR3 DNA follows: TGTGCCAGCAGCTTGGTAGGGACAGGTGTATACACCTTC.